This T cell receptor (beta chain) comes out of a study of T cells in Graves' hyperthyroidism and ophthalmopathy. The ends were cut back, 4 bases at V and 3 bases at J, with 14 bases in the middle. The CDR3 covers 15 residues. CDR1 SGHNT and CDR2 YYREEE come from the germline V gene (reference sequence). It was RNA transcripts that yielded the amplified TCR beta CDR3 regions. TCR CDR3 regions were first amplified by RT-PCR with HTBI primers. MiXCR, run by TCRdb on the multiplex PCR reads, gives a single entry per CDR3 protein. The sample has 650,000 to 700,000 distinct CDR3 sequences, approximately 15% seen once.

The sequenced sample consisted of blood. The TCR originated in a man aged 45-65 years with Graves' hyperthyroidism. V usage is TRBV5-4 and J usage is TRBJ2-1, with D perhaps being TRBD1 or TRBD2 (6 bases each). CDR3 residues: CASSHRGPGYNEQFF. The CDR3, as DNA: TGTGCCAGCAGCCACCGGGGGCCGGGCTACAATGAGCAGTTCTTC.